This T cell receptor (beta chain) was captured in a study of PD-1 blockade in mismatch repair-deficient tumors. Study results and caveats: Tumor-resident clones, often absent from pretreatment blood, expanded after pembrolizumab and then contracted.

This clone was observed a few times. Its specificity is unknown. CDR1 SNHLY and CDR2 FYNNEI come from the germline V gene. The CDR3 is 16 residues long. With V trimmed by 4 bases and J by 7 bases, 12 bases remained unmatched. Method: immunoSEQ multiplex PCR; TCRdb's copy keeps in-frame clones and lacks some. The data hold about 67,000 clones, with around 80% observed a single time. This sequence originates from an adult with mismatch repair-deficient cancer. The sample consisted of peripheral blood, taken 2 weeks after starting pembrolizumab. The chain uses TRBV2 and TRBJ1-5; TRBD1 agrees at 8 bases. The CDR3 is CASSGHPGTGDQPQHF. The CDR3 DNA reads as TGTGCCAGCAGTGGTCACCCCGGGACAGGAGACCAGCCCCAGCATTTT.